This is a list of T cell receptor beta chains from one sample in a study of Graves' ophthalmopathy and Graves' hyperthyroidism. TCRdb processed the multiplex PCR reads anew with MiXCR; each CDR3 protein has one entry. The repertoire holds more than 550,000 distinct CDR3 sequences, with about 41% as singletons. Sequenced material: peripheral blood. The receptors originated from an adult man with Graves' ophthalmopathy. Each CDR3 is given with its conserved first and last residue.

>TRBV20-1|TRBJ1-3
CSASGHLGNTIYF
>TRBV2|TRBJ2-7
CASCRQGQNEQYF
>TRBV29-1|TRBJ1-3
CSVELGGGNTIYF
>TRBV15|TRBJ2-5
CATSRASGRGETQYF
>TRBV20-1|TRBJ1-1
CSARDQRVPTEAFF
>TRBV7-6|TRBJ1-4
CASSLFSRSNEKLFF
>TRBV4-1|TRBJ1-2
CASSQVRTGTTF
>TRBV6-6|TRBJ1-2
CASTAGDSFGTF
>TRBV25-1|TRBJ2-3
CASSDGRVADTQYF
>TRBV5-1|TRBJ1-1
CASSLEQGWTEAFF
>TRBV2|TRBJ1-1
CASRRGAVASPEAFF
>TRBV7-6|TRBJ2-7
CASSSGLAGGLSPYEQYF
>TRBV5-1|TRBJ1-1
CASSLEPSGATEAFF
>TRBV2|TRBJ1-5
CASSYAQRSNQPQHF
>TRBV7-8|TRBJ1-1
CASSSFGTTGPEAFF
>TRBV7-2|TRBJ2-5
CASRNPGLLGTQYF
>TRBV6-1|TRBJ2-7
CASSARDSFYEQYF
>TRBV19|TRBJ1-5
CASSIDPIPMSNQPQHF
>TRBV14|TRBJ2-7
CASSQEKIGLAGREQYF
>TRBV27|TRBJ2-5
CASSLSGPGQETQYF
>TRBV9|TRBJ2-5
CASSVGDSHLETQYF
>TRBV6-1|TRBJ2-3
CASSGGRTHVDTQYF
>TRBV10-3|TRBJ1-1
CAISERGDTEAFF
>TRBV15|TRBJ2-5
CATSRDLTSGKETQYF
>TRBV19|TRBJ2-5
CASSRQGSETQYF
>TRBV7-9|TRBJ2-7
CASSGRLSYEQYF
>TRBV28|TRBJ1-5
CASSSTTGGNQPQHF
>TRBV6-6|TRBJ1-4
CASGTLEKLFF
>TRBV6-5|TRBJ1-2
CASRMEPGGGYGYTF
>TRBV10-2|TRBJ1-2
CASSDPVSDYTF
>TRBV5-5|TRBJ1-6
CASSLSGTKYF
>TRBV25-1|TRBJ2-7
CASSGPLAGPYEQYF